This is a list of T cell receptor beta chains from one sample in a study of T cells in Graves' hyperthyroidism and ophthalmopathy. TCRdb passed the multiplex PCR reads through MiXCR, listing each CDR3 protein once. The table has over 650,000 distinct CDR3 sequences, 15% to 20% seen once. Sequenced: blood. These receptors all come from a man aged 18 to 29 with Graves' hyperthyroidism. Each CDR3 is given with its conserved first and last residue. The D gene is left open where the match is weak. Some rows mark clone size as missing; the rest say once, few, many or name a class of expanded clone.

abundance	d_gene	j_gene	v_gene	CDR3nt	CDR3aa
few	TRBD1	TRBJ1-5	TRBV10-3	TGTGCCATCAGTGAGTATGACAGGGGTCGCAATCAGCCCCAGCATTTT	CAISEYDRGRNQPQHF
.	TRBD2	TRBJ2-3	TRBV25-1	TGTGCCAGCAGTGATCCACTAGCGGGATTCACAGATACGCAGTATTTT	CASSDPLAGFTDTQYF
few	.	TRBJ2-5	TRBV28	TGTGCCAGCCAAAGGGGGGAGCGCCAAGAGACCCAGTACTTC	CASQRGERQETQYF
.	TRBD2	TRBJ2-7	TRBV28	TGTGCCAGCAGTTTGCTAGCGGGAGGGCCTGACTCCTACGAGCAGTACTTC	CASSLLAGGPDSYEQYF
.	.	TRBJ1-1	TRBV29-1	TGCAGCGTTAGGCTCCGGACTGAAGCTTTCTTT	CSVRLRTEAFF
.	TRBD2	TRBJ2-1	TRBV5-1	TGCGCCAGCAGCATGGGACTAGCGAATTACAATGAGCAGTTCTTC	CASSMGLANYNEQFF
.	.	TRBJ2-7	TRBV7-2	TGTGCCAGCAGCTCTTACAGGGTTGCCTACGAGCAGTACTTC	CASSSYRVAYEQYF
many	.	TRBJ1-4	TRBV20-1	TGCAGTGCTAGAGTCTGGTTGGGTCCGGGTAATGAAAAACTGTTTTTT	CSARVWLGPGNEKLFF
few	TRBD2	TRBJ2-7	TRBV18	TGTGCCAGCTCACTATCCAGCGGGAGTGGGGAGCAGTACTTC	CASSLSSGSGEQYF
few	.	TRBJ2-7	TRBV6-2/TRBV6-3	TGTGCCAGCAGTCTCGCGGCTAGCGAGGGGTACGAGCAGTACTTC	CASSLAASEGYEQYF
.	.	TRBJ1-1	TRBV19	TGTGCCAGTATTAAGGCGGCAGCCATGAACACTGAAGCTTTCTTT	CASIKAAAMNTEAFF
few	TRBD1	TRBJ1-2	TRBV6-6	TGTGCCAGCAGTTACTCGAACAGGGGTTATGGCTACACCTTC	CASSYSNRGYGYTF
few	TRBD2	TRBJ2-3	TRBV20-1	TGCAGTGCTAGAGAACTAGCGGCCTTGGGGGAGGATACGCAGTATTTT	CSARELAALGEDTQYF
few	.	TRBJ2-4	TRBV5-4	TGTGCCAGCAGCTTGAGGGTCAGCCCAGACATTCAGTACTTC	CASSLRVSPDIQYF
many	TRBD2	TRBJ2-2	TRBV11-1	TGTGCCAGCAGCTTTACGGGAGGGCCTACCGGGGAGCTGTTTTTT	CASSFTGGPTGELFF
.	.	TRBJ2-5	TRBV20-1	TGCAGTGCGGCCGAGGGACTTCTCCAAGAGACCCAGTACTTC	CSAAEGLLQETQYF
.	TRBD1	TRBJ1-4	TRBV7-9	TGTGCCAGCAGCCCCCGACAGGGTCCGACTAATGAAAAACTGTTTTTT	CASSPRQGPTNEKLFF
many	TRBD2	TRBJ2-7	TRBV10-3	TGTGCCATCAGTCCCCTCCCCGGGGGGACTCGTCCGCAGGTCTACGAGCAGTACTTC	CAISPLPGGTRPQVYEQYF
.	.	TRBJ2-7	TRBV18	TGTGCCAGCTCACCATCTTTAGGAGGGAACTACGAGCAGTACTTC	CASSPSLGGNYEQYF
.	.	TRBJ2-1	TRBV19	TGTGCCAGTAGTAAGGCCGCGTGGAATGAGCAGTTCTTC	CASSKAAWNEQFF
many	.	TRBJ2-1	TRBV28	TGTGCCAGCAGCCCCAACAGGATTGAGCAGTTCTTC	CASSPNRIEQFF
.	.	TRBJ2-7	TRBV6-2/TRBV6-3	TGTGCCAGCAGTTACGGGGACCCGGCCTCCTACGAGCAGTACTTC	CASSYGDPASYEQYF
.	TRBD2	TRBJ2-2	TRBV20-1	TGCAGTGCTAGAGGACTAGCGGGTACCGGGGAGCTGTTTTTT	CSARGLAGTGELFF
once	.	TRBJ2-2	TRBV29-1	TGCAGCGTTGTTAGGGAAACCGGGGAGCTGTTTTTT	CSVVRETGELFF
few	TRBD2	TRBJ2-3	TRBV10-3	TGTGCCATCAGTGAGTCGGCCGGACTAGCGGCCACAGATACGCAGTATTTT	CAISESAGLAATDTQYF
many	TRBD1	TRBJ1-1	TRBV28	TGTGCCAGCAGTGCCGACTCACGGGACAGGGGCCGCTCAGGGAAGAACACTGAAGCTTTCTTT	CASSADSRDRGRSGKNTEAFF